This T cell receptor (beta chain) was identified in a study of blood T cell repertoires in COVID-19. Study details: Samples came from the United States, Italy and Spain, spanning acute and convalescent COVID-19.

The study recruited people aged about 18 to 90 years across about two dozen US areas. Participants' reported clinical history set cohort assignment. The CDR3 contains 14 residues. Deletions cut 1 base from V and 2 bases from J, with 8 bases between. The V gene's germline CDR1 is LNHDA and CDR2 SQIVND (reference sequence). Original methodology: Scientists estimated how many nucleated cells there were by amplifying reference gene primers. Only in-frame clones appear in the TCRdb table, and some are missing; sequencing was by immunoSEQ multiplex PCR. Clonal size and the V and J genes are those of that table, whereas D and trimming came from the DNA. The repertoire holds some 290,000 clones, with approximately 91% as singletons. To note about this clone: The same CDR3 arises from other DNA sequences in this sample as well.

This clonotype was sampled from a woman aged 40 to 50 with acute COVID-19. The sample taken for sequencing was PBMCs or T cells enriched from blood (not recorded which). The chain has TRBV19 and TRBJ2-5, with D possibly matching TRBD1 (5 bases). Written as DNA, the CDR3 is TGTGCCAGTAGTATAGGGCAGGGTCAAGAGACCCAGTACTTC. It translates to CASSIGQGQETQYF.